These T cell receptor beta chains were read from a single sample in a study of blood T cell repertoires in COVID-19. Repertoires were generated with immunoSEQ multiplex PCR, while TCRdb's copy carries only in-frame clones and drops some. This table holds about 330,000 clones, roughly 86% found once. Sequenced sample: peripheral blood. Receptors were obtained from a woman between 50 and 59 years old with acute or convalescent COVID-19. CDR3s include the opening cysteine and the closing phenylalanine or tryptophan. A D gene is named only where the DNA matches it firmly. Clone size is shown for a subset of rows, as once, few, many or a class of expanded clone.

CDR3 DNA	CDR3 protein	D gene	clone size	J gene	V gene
TGTGCCAGCAGTTTCGAAGACAGGCCTAACACTGAAGCTTTCTTT	CASSFEDRPNTEAFF	.	.	TRBJ1-1	TRBV28
TGTGCCTGGAGTGTAATTGAAGGACAGAGAGCTAGCGGGAGGACCCCCTACGAGCAGTACTTC	CAWSVIEGQRASGRTPYEQYF	TRBD2	.	TRBJ2-7	TRBV30
TGTGCCACCAGCATTGCGGTTTTGGAAAAACTGTTTTTT	CATSIAVLEKLFF	.	few	TRBJ1-4	TRBV15
TGTGCCAGCAGCGTACCGACAGGGGGTGTGAACTATGGCTACACCTTC	CASSVPTGGVNYGYTF	TRBD1	.	TRBJ1-2	TRBV5-6
TGCGCCAGCAGCCAACCCGAGAAGAACACTGAAGCTTTCTTT	CASSQPEKNTEAFF	.	.	TRBJ1-1	TRBV4-3
TGTGCCAGCAGCGTATCAGGGAAACATAATTCACCCCTCCACTTT	CASSVSGKHNSPLHF	.	.	TRBJ1-6	TRBV13
TGTGCCAGCTCACCAATCGGACAGGGGTTCTACGAGCAGTACTTC	CASSPIGQGFYEQYF	TRBD1	.	TRBJ2-7	TRBV18
TGTGCCAGCAGCTTAGGGTGGCGGGAGTTATACAATGAGCAGTTCTTC	CASSLGWRELYNEQFF	TRBD2	once	TRBJ2-1	TRBV11-1
TGTGCCAGCAGCGGGAGCCTATTCGGCTACACCTTC	CASSGSLFGYTF	.	.	TRBJ1-2	TRBV9
TGTGCCAGTAGAGGTACGACTAGCGGCTCCTACGAGCAGTACTTC	CASRGTTSGSYEQYF	TRBD2	.	TRBJ2-7	TRBV19
TGTGCCAGCAGCCCTACCCAGGTTTCCACTGAAGCTTTCTTT	CASSPTQVSTEAFF	.	.	TRBJ1-1	TRBV9
TGTGCCAGCAACGTGGGACTAGCGGGAGTAGAGACCCAGTACTTC	CASNVGLAGVETQYF	TRBD2	few	TRBJ2-5	TRBV2
TGTGCCACCAGTGATTTATCCCAGGTCAACAATGAGCAGTTCTTC	CATSDLSQVNNEQFF	.	.	TRBJ2-1	TRBV24-1
TGTGCCAGCTCAGGAGCGGGGCCCCCCTACAATGAGCAGTTCTTC	CASSGAGPPYNEQFF	TRBD2	once	TRBJ2-1	TRBV18
TGTGCCAGCAGCTTAGAGGGGCGGGGGGTCACAGATACGCAGTATTTT	CASSLEGRGVTDTQYF	TRBD2	.	TRBJ2-3	TRBV7-2
TGTCCGCTGAACCTAGGCAGGGGGCGCGGTGGCTACACCTTC	CPLNLGRGRGGYTF	TRBD1	once	TRBJ1-2	TRBV27
TGTGCCAGCAGTCCTCGGAATGAGCAGTTCTTC	CASSPRNEQFF	.	once	TRBJ2-1	TRBV12-3/TRBV12-4
TGTGCCAGCAGCGTAGCTCCAGGGAACACCGGGGAGCTGTTTTTT	CASSVAPGNTGELFF	.	.	TRBJ2-2	TRBV9
TGTGCCAGCAGCTTAGCAAGACAGCTCAATGAGCAGTTCTTC	CASSLARQLNEQFF	.	.	TRBJ2-1	TRBV11-1
TGTGCCAGCAGTTCAGAGACTTACACTGAAGCTTTCTTT	CASSSETYTEAFF	.	.	TRBJ1-1	TRBV6-5